The clone carrying this T cell receptor (beta chain) was counted a single time. Its antigen remains unknown. The PCR employed 60 Vbeta primers together with 13 Jbeta primers. Profiled with immunoSEQ multiplex PCR; TCRdb holds only in-frame clones, not every one. The profile shows under 150,000 clones, around 80% of them singletons. The data originate from a study of cytomegalovirus exposure and HLA in healthy donors. Broader study findings: The listing of 150 to 200 TCR beta chains classed them as cytomegalovirus-associated. A previous analysis found most TCR beta V segments productive roughly 90% or roughly 30% of the time. Common viral pathogens were later found to be apparently linked to several of the most significant clusters.

Germline CDR1 MNHNY, CDR2 SVGAGI (reference sequence). This CDR3 region has 16 residues. J was trimmed by 0 bases and V by 0 bases; bases with no gene match: 2. The sequence was obtained from a woman between 50 and 59 years old in good health and CMV-seropositive. What was sequenced was PBMCs. The chain carries TRBV6-6 and TRBJ2-1; 7 bases match TRBD2. The CDR3 is CASSYSAGSSYNEQFF. CDR3 coding DNA: TGTGCCAGCAGTTACTCAGCGGGAAGCTCCTACAATGAGCAGTTCTTC.